The T cell receptor (beta chain) described here comes from a study of response to subunit inactivated influenza vaccine. TCRdb recomputed calls from the RT-PCR reads with MiXCR, one row per CDR3 protein. The table lists about 170,000 distinct CDR3 sequences, roughly a tenth of them singletons. Points from the study as a whole: Authors proposed each seasonal influenza vaccination draws in few new T cells.

Points on this clonotype: Antigen specificity is unknown.

V lost 3 bases, J lost 2 bases, and 9 bases stayed unmatched. The CDR3 extends over 16 amino acids. Germline V lookup: CDR1 LGHNA, CDR2 YNFKEQ. The TCR sequence derives from a man between 50 and 69 years old who received an inactivated influenza vaccine. The chain combines TRBV4-2 with TRBJ2-7; 8 bases match TRBD1. This material consisted of CD8+ T cells sorted from PBMCs, taken roughly 24 months after vaccination. The CDR3 reads CASSQGDRRITYEQYF. In DNA, the CDR3 is TGTGCCAGCAGCCAGGGGGACAGGAGAATAACCTACGAGCAGTACTTC.